This T cell receptor (beta chain) appears in the sequencing data of a study of control samples from healthy donors and cancer patients. The assay was immunoSEQ multiplex PCR, and TCRdb's table has in-frame clones only and misses some. The sample carries about 140,000 clones, under 95% recorded once. CDR3 length: 15 residues. Between the trimmed V and J ends, which lost 5 bases and 0 bases, there was a span of 13 bases. Looked up from germline, CDR1 is MNHEY and CDR2 is SVGAGI. The V gene is TRBV6-5, the J gene TRBJ1-1; D might be TRBD1 (6 bases). This clonotype was sampled from a man between 18 and 29 years old in good health. Source material: blood. The CDR3 DNA reads as TGTGCCAGCAGTCAGCGGACAGTCATGAACACTGAAGCTTTCTTT. It is translated as CASSQRTVMNTEAFF.